A selection of T cell receptor beta chains follows, all from one sample in a study of control samples from healthy donors and cancer patients. Data came from immunoSEQ multiplex PCR; TCRdb stores just in-frame clones and leaves some out. The sample consists of around 200,000 clones, roughly 91% of them appearing once. The material sequenced was blood. The receptor set was obtained from a man between 18 and 35 years old in good health. CDR3s leave out the opening cysteine and the closing phenylalanine or tryptophan. Each record gives: D gene, V gene, CDR3 protein. A D gene is named only where the DNA matches it firmly.

d_gene: NA; v_gene: TRBV15; CDR3aa: ATSSPYNWTSGNTIY
d_gene: NA; v_gene: TRBV7-2; CDR3aa: ASSLGGQGKNIQY
d_gene: TRBD1; v_gene: TRBV30; CDR3aa: AWSVQRTGLYEQY
d_gene: NA; v_gene: TRBV9; CDR3aa: ASGRFLSGNTIY
d_gene: NA; v_gene: TRBV7-9; CDR3aa: ASSFGRQGGHEQF
d_gene: TRBD1; v_gene: TRBV2; CDR3aa: ASNYRGLSYEQY
d_gene: NA; v_gene: TRBV6-2/TRBV6-3; CDR3aa: ASSRGGGNQPQH
d_gene: TRBD1; v_gene: TRBV6-6; CDR3aa: ASSRDSLQPQH
d_gene: TRBD2; v_gene: TRBV7-9; CDR3aa: ASSPFRTSGDTGELF
d_gene: NA; v_gene: TRBV28; CDR3aa: ASSPRAYNEQF
d_gene: NA; v_gene: TRBV27; CDR3aa: ASSTSNEAF
d_gene: NA; v_gene: TRBV30; CDR3aa: AWSKGLTGNTIY
d_gene: NA; v_gene: TRBV5-4; CDR3aa: ASSQKSEVDEKLF
d_gene: NA; v_gene: TRBV27; CDR3aa: ASSLLGRAGYT
d_gene: NA; v_gene: TRBV27; CDR3aa: ASSSRDREKLF
d_gene: TRBD2; v_gene: TRBV19; CDR3aa: ASSRGWSGTSGGVLYNEQF
d_gene: NA; v_gene: TRBV14; CDR3aa: ASSQDYGGVQY
d_gene: NA; v_gene: TRBV7-3; CDR3aa: ASSLQRNTEAF
d_gene: NA; v_gene: TRBV19; CDR3aa: ATHFGGRNTGELF
d_gene: NA; v_gene: TRBV9; CDR3aa: ASSVQGPHNSPLH
d_gene: TRBD1; v_gene: TRBV5-1; CDR3aa: ASSFQGAEGGYT
d_gene: NA; v_gene: TRBV5-1; CDR3aa: ASSLGQAGEAF
d_gene: NA; v_gene: TRBV18; CDR3aa: ASSEDSWSGELF
d_gene: TRBD2; v_gene: TRBV5-1; CDR3aa: ASSERGQSGANVLT
d_gene: TRBD2; v_gene: TRBV5-1; CDR3aa: ASSGGTNFEQY
d_gene: NA; v_gene: TRBV6-6; CDR3aa: ASSRIMGGQTSYEQY
d_gene: NA; v_gene: TRBV6-5; CDR3aa: ASRTGSYNSPLH
d_gene: NA; v_gene: TRBV28; CDR3aa: ASSLGGYGYT
d_gene: NA; v_gene: TRBV11-3; CDR3aa: ASSPGAGADTQY
d_gene: NA; v_gene: TRBV7-9; CDR3aa: ASSLFGNTIY
d_gene: NA; v_gene: TRBV7-2; CDR3aa: ASSSYRRGDDEKLF
d_gene: NA; v_gene: TRBV7-9; CDR3aa: ASSLPGRNTGELF
d_gene: NA; v_gene: TRBV7-3; CDR3aa: ASSASLAHSYNEQF
d_gene: NA; v_gene: TRBV30; CDR3aa: AWSQAGYRTLNSPLH
d_gene: NA; v_gene: TRBV7-6; CDR3aa: ASSLQDSSFWEQF
d_gene: TRBD1; v_gene: TRBV19; CDR3aa: ASSIDRGPMNTEAF
d_gene: TRBD1; v_gene: TRBV10-3; CDR3aa: ATRGQGATGEQY
d_gene: NA; v_gene: TRBV12-3/TRBV12-4; CDR3aa: ASSGAYGYT
d_gene: NA; v_gene: TRBV6-5; CDR3aa: ASSYLQGWDSPLH
d_gene: NA; v_gene: TRBV12-5; CDR3aa: ASGLQVLNTEAF
d_gene: NA; v_gene: TRBV12-3/TRBV12-4; CDR3aa: ASSSGGGDGYT
d_gene: TRBD2; v_gene: TRBV5-1; CDR3aa: ASSSGTSGYTDTQY
d_gene: NA; v_gene: TRBV7-3; CDR3aa: ASSLTGSGRDEQF
d_gene: NA; v_gene: TRBV30; CDR3aa: AAGGLPEAF
d_gene: NA; v_gene: TRBV4-1; CDR3aa: ASTTSKTVPNQPQH
d_gene: NA; v_gene: TRBV5-1; CDR3aa: ASSSLGTLLNEKLF
d_gene: TRBD2; v_gene: TRBV27; CDR3aa: ATTPGGAGETQY
d_gene: TRBD2; v_gene: TRBV27; CDR3aa: ASSLGLASYNEQF
d_gene: NA; v_gene: TRBV19; CDR3aa: ASSIDPPGSNQPQH
d_gene: TRBD1; v_gene: TRBV12-5; CDR3aa: ASGLILGMGQGTYEQY